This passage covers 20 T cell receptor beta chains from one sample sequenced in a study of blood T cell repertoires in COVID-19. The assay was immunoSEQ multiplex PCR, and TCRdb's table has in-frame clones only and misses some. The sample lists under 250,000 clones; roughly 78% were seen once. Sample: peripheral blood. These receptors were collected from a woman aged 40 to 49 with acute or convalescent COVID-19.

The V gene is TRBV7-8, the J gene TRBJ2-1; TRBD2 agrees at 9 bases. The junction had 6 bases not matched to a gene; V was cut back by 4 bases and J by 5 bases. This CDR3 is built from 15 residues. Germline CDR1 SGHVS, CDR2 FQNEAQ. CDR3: CASSSQTSGHNEQFF. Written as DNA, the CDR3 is TGTGCCAGCAGCTCCCAGACTAGCGGCCACAATGAGCAGTTCTTC.

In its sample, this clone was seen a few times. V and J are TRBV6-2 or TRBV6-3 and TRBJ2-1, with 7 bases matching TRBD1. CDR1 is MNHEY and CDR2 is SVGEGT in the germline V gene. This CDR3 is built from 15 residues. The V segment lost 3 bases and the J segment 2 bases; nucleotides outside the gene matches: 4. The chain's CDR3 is CASSYRQGPYNEQFF. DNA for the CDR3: TGTGCCAGCAGTTATAGACAGGGACCCTACAATGAGCAGTTCTTC.

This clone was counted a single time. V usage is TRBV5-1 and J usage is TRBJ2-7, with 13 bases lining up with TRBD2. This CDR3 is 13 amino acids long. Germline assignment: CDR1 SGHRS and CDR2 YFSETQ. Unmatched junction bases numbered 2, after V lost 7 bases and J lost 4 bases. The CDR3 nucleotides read TGCGCCAGCCAGGGACTAGCGGGATACGAGCAGTACTTC. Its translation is CASQGLAGYEQYF.

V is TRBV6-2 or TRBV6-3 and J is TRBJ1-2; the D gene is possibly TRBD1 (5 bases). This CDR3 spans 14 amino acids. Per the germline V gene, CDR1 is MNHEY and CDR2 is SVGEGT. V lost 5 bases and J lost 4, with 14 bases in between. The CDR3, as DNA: TGTGCCAGCAGTCAATCAGGGTCGGCCTATGGCTACACCTTC. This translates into CASSQSGSAYGYTF.

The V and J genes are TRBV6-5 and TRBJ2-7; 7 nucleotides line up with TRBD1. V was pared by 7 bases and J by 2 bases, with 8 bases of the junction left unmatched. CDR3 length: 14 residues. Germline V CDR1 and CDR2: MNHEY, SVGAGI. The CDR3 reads CASNNRQGTYEQYF. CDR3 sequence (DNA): TGTGCCAGCAACAACAGACAGGGAACCTACGAGCAGTACTTC.

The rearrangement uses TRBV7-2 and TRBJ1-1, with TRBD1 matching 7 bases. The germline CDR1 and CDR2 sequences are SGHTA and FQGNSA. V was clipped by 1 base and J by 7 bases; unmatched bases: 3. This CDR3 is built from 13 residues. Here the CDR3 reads CASSLVGQSEAFF. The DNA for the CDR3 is TGTGCCAGCAGCTTAGTGGGACAGAGTGAAGCTTTCTTT.

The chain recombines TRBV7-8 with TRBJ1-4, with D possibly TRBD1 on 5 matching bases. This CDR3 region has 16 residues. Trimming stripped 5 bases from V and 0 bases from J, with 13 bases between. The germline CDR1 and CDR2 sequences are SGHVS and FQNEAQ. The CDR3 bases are TGTGCCAGCAGCCCTCTGGGACTTGCAACTAATGAAAAACTGTTTTTT. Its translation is CASSPLGLATNEKLFF.

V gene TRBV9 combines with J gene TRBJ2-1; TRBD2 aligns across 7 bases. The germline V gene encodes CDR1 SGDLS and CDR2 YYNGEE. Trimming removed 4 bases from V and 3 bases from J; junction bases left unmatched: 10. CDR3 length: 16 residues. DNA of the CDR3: TGTGCCAGCAGCCCCGCCCCTAGCGGAGACTACAATGAGCAGTTCTTC. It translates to CASSPAPSGDYNEQFF.

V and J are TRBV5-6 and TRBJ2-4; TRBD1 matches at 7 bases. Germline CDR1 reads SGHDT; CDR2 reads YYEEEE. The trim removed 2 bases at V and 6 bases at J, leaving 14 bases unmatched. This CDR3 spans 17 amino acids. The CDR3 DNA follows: TGTGCCAGCAGCTTACGAACAGGGGCGATATCCCGAAACATTCAGTACTTC. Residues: CASSLRTGAISRNIQYF.

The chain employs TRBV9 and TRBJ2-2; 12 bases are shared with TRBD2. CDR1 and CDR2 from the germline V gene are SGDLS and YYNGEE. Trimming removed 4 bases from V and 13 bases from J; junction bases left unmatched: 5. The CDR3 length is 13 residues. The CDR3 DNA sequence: TGTGCCAGCAGCTCAGGACTAGCGGGGTCGCTGTTTTTT. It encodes CASSSGLAGSLFF.

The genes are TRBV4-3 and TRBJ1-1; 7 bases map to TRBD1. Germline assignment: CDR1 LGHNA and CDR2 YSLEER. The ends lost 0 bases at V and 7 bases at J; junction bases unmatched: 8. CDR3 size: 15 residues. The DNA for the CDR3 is TGCGCCAGCAGCCAAGAATCGGGACAGCCGGGTGAAGCTTTCTTT. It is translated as CASSQESGQPGEAFF.

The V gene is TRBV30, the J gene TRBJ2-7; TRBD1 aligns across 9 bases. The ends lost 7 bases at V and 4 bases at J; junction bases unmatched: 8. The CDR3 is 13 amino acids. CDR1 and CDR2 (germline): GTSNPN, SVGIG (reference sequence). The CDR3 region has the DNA TGTGCCTTGCCGGGACAGGGCCCTTACGAGCAGTACTTC. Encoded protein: CALPGQGPYEQYF.

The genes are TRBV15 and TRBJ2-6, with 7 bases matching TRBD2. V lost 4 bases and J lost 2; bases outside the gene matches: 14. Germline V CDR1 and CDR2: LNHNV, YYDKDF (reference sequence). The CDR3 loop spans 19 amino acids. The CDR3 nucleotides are TGTGCCACCAGCACATTAAGCGGGGCAGGAGATACTGGGGCCAACGTCCTGACTTTC. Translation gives CATSTLSGAGDTGANVLTF. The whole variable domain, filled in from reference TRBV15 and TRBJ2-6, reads DAMVIQNPRYQVTQFGKPVTLSCSQTLNHNVMYWYQQKSSQAPKLLFHYYDKDFNNEADTPDNFQSRRPNTSFCFLDIRSPGLGDTAMYLCATSTLSGAGDTGANVLTFGAGSRLTVL.

CDR3 DNA: TGTGCCAGCAGTAGGGGACTAGCCTCCGGGGAGCTGTTTTTT. Its protein is CASSRGLASGELFF. The chain joins TRBV27 to TRBJ2-2; TRBD2 aligns across 9 bases. CDR3 length equals 14 residues. The V gene end was trimmed by 5 bases and the J gene end by 6 bases; junction bases not matched to a gene: 4. Per the germline V gene, CDR1 is MNHEY and CDR2 is SMNVEV (reference sequence).

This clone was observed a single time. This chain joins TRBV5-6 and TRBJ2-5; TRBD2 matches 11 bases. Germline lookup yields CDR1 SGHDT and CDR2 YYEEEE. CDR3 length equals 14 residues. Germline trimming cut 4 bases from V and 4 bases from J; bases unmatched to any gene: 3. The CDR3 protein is CASSKGLAGETQYF. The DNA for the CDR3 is TGTGCCAGCAGCAAAGGACTAGCGGGAGAGACCCAGTACTTC.

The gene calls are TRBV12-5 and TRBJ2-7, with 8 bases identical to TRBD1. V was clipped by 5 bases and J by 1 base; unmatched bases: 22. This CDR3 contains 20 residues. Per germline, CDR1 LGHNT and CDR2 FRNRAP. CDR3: CASGPGPGQGQRFGSYEQYF. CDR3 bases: TGTGCTAGTGGTCCGGGTCCAGGACAGGGTCAGCGATTTGGGTCCTACGAGCAGTACTTC.

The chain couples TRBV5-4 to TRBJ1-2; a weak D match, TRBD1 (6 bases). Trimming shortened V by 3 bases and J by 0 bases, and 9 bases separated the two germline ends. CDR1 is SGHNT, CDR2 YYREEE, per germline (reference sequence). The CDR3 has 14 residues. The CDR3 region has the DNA TGTGCCAGCAGCTCGGACAGATCTAACTATGGCTACACCTTC. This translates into CASSSDRSNYGYTF.

CDR3 DNA: TGTGCCAGCAGTGAAAGCTCCTATGGTCACATTCAGTACTTC. It encodes CASSESSYGHIQYF. The chain employs TRBV6-1 and TRBJ2-4; D ambiguous. The CDR3 length is 14 residues. With 2 bases removed from V and 8 bases from J, the gap between germline ends came to 13 bases. The germline gives CDR1 MNHNS, CDR2 SASEGT.

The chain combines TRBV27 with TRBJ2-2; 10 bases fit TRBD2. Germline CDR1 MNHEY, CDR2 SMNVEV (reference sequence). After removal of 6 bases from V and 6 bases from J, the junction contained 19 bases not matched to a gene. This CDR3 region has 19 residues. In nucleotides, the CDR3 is TGTGCCAGCAGCTCCTTGGCTAGCGGGAGATTATATGGTGCCGGGGAGCTGTTTTTT. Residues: CASSSLASGRLYGAGELFF.

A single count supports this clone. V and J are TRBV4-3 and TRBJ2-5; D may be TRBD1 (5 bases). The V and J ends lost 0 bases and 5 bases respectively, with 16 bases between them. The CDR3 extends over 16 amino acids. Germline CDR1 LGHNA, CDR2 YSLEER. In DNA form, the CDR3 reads TGCGCCAGCAGCCAAGACGGTATGGCAGGGTATGAGACCCAGTACTTC. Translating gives CASSQDGMAGYETQYF.